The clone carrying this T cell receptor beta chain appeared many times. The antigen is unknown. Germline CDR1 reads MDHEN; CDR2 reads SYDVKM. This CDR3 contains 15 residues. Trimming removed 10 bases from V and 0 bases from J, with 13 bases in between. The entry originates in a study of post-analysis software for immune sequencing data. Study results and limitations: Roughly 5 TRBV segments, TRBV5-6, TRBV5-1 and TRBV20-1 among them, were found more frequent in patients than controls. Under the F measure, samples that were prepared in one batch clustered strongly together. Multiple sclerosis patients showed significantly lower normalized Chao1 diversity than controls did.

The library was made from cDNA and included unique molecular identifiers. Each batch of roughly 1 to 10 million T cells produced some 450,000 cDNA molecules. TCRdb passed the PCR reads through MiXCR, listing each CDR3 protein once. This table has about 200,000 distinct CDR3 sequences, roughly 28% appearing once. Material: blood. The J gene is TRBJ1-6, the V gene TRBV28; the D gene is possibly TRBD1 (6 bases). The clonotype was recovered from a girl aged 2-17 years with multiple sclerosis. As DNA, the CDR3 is TGTGCCATCCTAGACAGGAGCTCCTATAATTCACCCCTCCACTTT. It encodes CAILDRSSYNSPLHF.